The source of this T cell receptor (beta chain) is a study of T cells after yellow fever vaccination (dated by TCRdb to the late 2010s). For the wider study: The SMART-Seq v4 Ultra Low Input RNA kit was used to prepare libraries from fractions with low cell numbers. Two healthy male donors, one aged 18 to 29 and one aged 30 to 39 years, were included in the cohort. Blood was drawn at multiple timepoints before and after primary and secondary immunization, with bulk PBMC replicates and cell subsets isolated. To follow T-cell clones before and after both primary and booster YFV17D yellow fever vaccination, bulk TCR alpha and beta repertoires underwent longitudinal sequencing. Broader findings and caveats from the paper: Only a couple of donors were included in the study, so the extent to which the findings can be generalized is limited. A small fraction of clonotypes appeared in both the CD4 and CD8 compartments, likely as a result of convergent recombination. Compared with the primary T-cell response, the secondary T-cell response was faster but weaker, reaching its peak on day 5 rather than on day 15. Computational filtering was required because FACS-sorted repertoires could contain abundant contaminating clonotypes from the bulk population. Most clones expanded after primary vaccination (96% of CD4 and approximately 90% of CD8) were re-detected after the booster, suggesting that broad memory maintenance occurred.

What this sample's treatment or condition label stands for: live attenuated yellow fever vaccine strain. Two biological replicates of bulk PBMCs were collected at each blood-draw timepoint. A standard Ficoll-Paque protocol was used to isolate PBMCs from peripheral blood. TriZol was used to extract RNA from bulk PBMCs, from CD4 and CD8 fractions, and from dextramer-positive and dextramer-negative fractions. Synthesis of TCR cDNA relied on 5'RACE template switching, a step that introduced a universal primer site along with unique molecular identifiers. Priming for cDNA synthesis came from both the TCR alpha and TCR beta constant segments. Two PCR steps were used to amplify libraries, with sample barcodes and sequencing adapters being added in the second step. Libraries were sequenced on Illumina HiSeq 2500 (2x100 bp) or NovaSeq (2x150 bp). The source study handled its data this way. MIGEC was used to demultiplex reads and collapse the reads into UMI consensus sequences, and MiXCR was used for V(D)J alignment. Vaccine-responding clonotypes were defined with edgeR using replicate PBMC samples, requiring FDR below 0.01 and a log2 fold change above 5 up to day 15. Bulk clonotypes were assigned CD4 or CD8 identity according to which sequenced CD4 or CD8 repertoire held them at higher abundance. TCRdb cleaned the public reads at Q25 with fastp, built clones with MiXCR and kept in-frame beta chains. Rows with one shared CDR3 protein collapse into an entry with the most common genes and DNA. It is TCRdb's table, rather than the study itself, that gives the V and J calls and clone size. The sample profile shows hundreds of thousands of distinct CDR3 sequences; approximately 15% of them were found once. About 14% of the sample rests with the top ten.

Turning to this clonotype: Which antigen it targets is not known. Nothing much larger sits one base from this clone, and base qualities are not available.

Per the germline V gene (reference sequence), DFQATT is the CDR1 and SNEGSKA is the CDR2. Reading from cysteine to phenylalanine, the CDR3 counts 17 amino acids. The CDR3 DNA has 51 bases and is translated from base 1. V ends up 0 bases short and J 0 bases short, with an unmatched junction base count of 7. The sequences come from PBMCs, collected on the day of the yellow fever booster vaccination. The V and J segments used are TRBV20-1 and TRBJ2-2, and 7 junctional nucleotides match TRBD2. This receptor was obtained from a man aged 25-40 years who received the YFV17D yellow fever vaccine. CDR3 loop: CSARDLRAGANTGELFF. The sequenced DNA is TGCAGTGCTAGAGATCTTCGTGCGGGGGCGAACACCGGGGAGCTGTTTTTT.